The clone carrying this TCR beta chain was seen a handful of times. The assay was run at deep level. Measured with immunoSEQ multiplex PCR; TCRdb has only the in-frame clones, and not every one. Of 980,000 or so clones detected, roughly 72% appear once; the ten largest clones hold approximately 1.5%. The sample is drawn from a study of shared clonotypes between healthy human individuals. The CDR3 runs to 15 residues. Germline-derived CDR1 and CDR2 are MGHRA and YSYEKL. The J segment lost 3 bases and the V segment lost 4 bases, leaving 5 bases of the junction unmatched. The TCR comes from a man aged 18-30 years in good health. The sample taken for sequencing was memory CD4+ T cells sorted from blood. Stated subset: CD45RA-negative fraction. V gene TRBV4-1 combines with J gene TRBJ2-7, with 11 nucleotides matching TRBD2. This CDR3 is CASSLATSGSYEQYF. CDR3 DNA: TGCGCCAGCAGCCTTGCAACTAGCGGGAGCTACGAGCAGTACTTC.